These 20 T cell receptor beta chains came from one sample sequenced in a study of blood T cell repertoires in COVID-19 (dated by TCRdb to about 2020). Library preparation employed the immunoSEQ multiplex PCR assay. TCRdb holds this immuneACCESS table with in-frame rearrangements only. Some clones are missing; in checked studies, unresolved V genes explain under half, and the rest has no known cause. Here the sample has 150,000 or so clones; approximately 91% occur a single time. The leading ten clones occupy 2% to 3% of the sample. The specimen was peripheral blood. These receptors all come from a man between 18 and 29 years old with acute or convalescent COVID-19.

The V call is TRBV19, the J call TRBJ1-3; unclear D gene. Trimming cost V 7 bases and J 0 bases, with 13 bases left between them. This CDR3 has 15 residues. Germline V CDR1 and CDR2: LNHDA, SQIVND (reference sequence). In DNA, the CDR3 is TGTGCCAGTATCGGGCCGACTAGCTCTGGAAACACCATATATTTT. This gives the protein CASIGPTSSGNTIYF.

J is TRBJ1-4 and V is TRBV4-1; D may be TRBD1 (6 bases). The CDR3 contains 13 residues. Germline V gene lookup returns CDR1 MGHRA and CDR2 YSYEKL. V was trimmed by 4 bases and J by 8 bases, leaving 11 bases between them. In DNA form, the CDR3 reads TGCGCCAGCAGCCGGGGAGGGGGAGAAAAACTGTTTTTT. It is translated as CASSRGGGEKLFF.

The V gene is TRBV5-6, the J gene TRBJ1-1; D is possibly TRBD1 (6 bases). The CDR3 runs to 15 residues. In germline, CDR1 is SGHDT, CDR2 YYEEEE. Trimming removed 2 bases at V and 0 bases at J, with 11 bases between. CDR3 sequence (DNA): TGTGCCAGCAGCTTACAGGGTCTCATGAACACTGAAGCTTTCTTT. This encodes CASSLQGLMNTEAFF. Together with reference TRBV5-6 and TRBJ1-1, the CDR3 gives the full variable domain: DAGVTQSPTHLIKTRGQQVTLRCSPKSGHDTVSWYQQALGQGPQFIFQYYEEEERQRGNFPDRFSGHQFPNYSSELNVNALLLGDSALYLCASSLQGLMNTEAFFGQGTRLTVV.

The chain recombines TRBV2 with TRBJ1-1, with 7 positions matching TRBD1. V was clipped by 0 bases and J by 6 bases; unmatched bases: 4. CDR3 length equals 14 residues. Germline V gives CDR1 SNHLY, CDR2 FYNNEI. CDR3 loop: CASSEAAGGPEAFF. The CDR3 DNA is TGTGCCAGCAGTGAAGCAGCAGGGGGTCCTGAAGCTTTCTTT.

The chain combines TRBV5-1 with TRBJ1-4, with TRBD1 matching 9 bases. Trimming at V came to 7 bases and at J to 6 bases, leaving 10 bases not matched to a gene. The germline gives CDR1 SGHRS, CDR2 YFSETQ. The CDR3 totals 15 residues. CDR3 sequence: CASHQGDRDYEKLFF. The CDR3 DNA follows: TGCGCCAGCCATCAGGGGGACAGGGACTATGAAAAACTGTTTTTT.

The gene calls are TRBV5-6 and TRBJ1-1; weak D call: TRBD1 (6 bases). The V and J ends lost 4 bases and 1 base respectively, with 8 bases between them. The CDR3 runs to 13 residues. The germline CDR1 and CDR2 sequences are SGHDT and YYEEEE. This chain's CDR3 is CASSRTENTEAFF. DNA for the CDR3: TGTGCCAGCAGCCGGACAGAGAACACTGAAGCTTTCTTT.

The V gene is TRBV9, the J gene TRBJ2-6, with D unclear. The CDR3 extends over 16 amino acids. V was pared by 5 bases and J by 0 bases, with 12 bases between. The germline V gene encodes CDR1 SGDLS and CDR2 YYNGEE. Written as DNA, the CDR3 is TGTGCCAGCAGGTTTGGCCGTGACTCTGGGGCCAACGTCCTGACTTTC. Amino acid sequence: CASRFGRDSGANVLTF.

This chain uses TRBV2 with TRBJ2-1; 8 bases map to TRBD2. The J segment lost 9 bases and the V segment lost 4 bases, leaving 14 bases of the junction unmatched. Per germline, CDR1 SNHLY and CDR2 FYNNEI. This CDR3 has 16 amino acids. CDR3 DNA: TGTGCCAGCAGTGGTTGGGTGGCGGGAGGTCGGGGTGAGCAGTTCTTC. Protein sequence: CASSGWVAGGRGEQFF.

The chain uses TRBV24-1 and TRBJ1-5; 10 bases align to TRBD1. Germline assignment: CDR1 KGHDR and CDR2 SFDVKD. There are 14 residues in the CDR3. The V and J ends lost 7 bases and 4 bases, in that order; junction bases with no gene match: 3. The DNA for the CDR3 is TGTGCCACCAGCCCGGGACAGGGGAATCAGCCCCAGCATTTT. Protein product: CATSPGQGNQPQHF.

The gene calls are TRBV3-1 (or the pseudogene TRBV3-2) and TRBJ2-7; D might be TRBD1 (5 bases). Germline CDR1 and CDR2: LGHDT and YNNKEL (reference sequence). With 3 bases removed from V and 3 bases from J, the gap between germline ends came to 12 bases. The CDR3 is made up of 14 amino acids. This CDR3 is CASSHGRVNYEQYF. The DNA for the CDR3 is TGTGCCAGCAGCCACGGCAGGGTGAACTACGAGCAGTACTTC.

This CDR3 reads CASSYDRGEAFF. The CDR3 coding sequence is TGTGCCAGCAGTTACGACAGGGGCGAAGCTTTCTTT. The rearrangement links TRBV27 to TRBJ1-1; 8 nucleotides match TRBD1. The CDR3 is 12 residues long. V lost 4 bases, J lost 8 bases, and 3 bases stayed unmatched. Looked up from germline, CDR1 is MNHEY and CDR2 is SMNVEV (reference sequence).

V usage is TRBV7-6 and J usage is TRBJ2-6; perhaps TRBD2 as D (5 bases). The germline V gene has CDR1 SGHVS and CDR2 FNYEAQ. The CDR3 consists of 18 residues. Trimming pared 1 base from V and 4 bases from J, leaving 17 bases between. The CDR3 here is CASSLDVVLGRGANVLTF. The CDR3, as DNA: TGTGCCAGCAGCTTAGACGTGGTTTTAGGGAGAGGGGCCAACGTCCTGACTTTC.

V is TRBV5-4 and J is TRBJ2-3; 11 bases are a match to TRBD2. V was clipped by 8 bases and J by 1 base; unmatched bases: 3. The CDR3 totals 14 residues. The germline CDR1 and CDR2 sequences are SGHNT and YYREEE (reference sequence). The DNA for the CDR3 is TGTGCCAGTGCGACTAGCGGGGGCACAGATACGCAGTATTTT. This translates into CASATSGGTDTQYF.

The genes are TRBV6-5 and TRBJ2-3, with 9 bases aligning to TRBD2. Germline CDR1 MNHEY, CDR2 SVGAGI. Trimming took 9 bases from V and 1 from J; bases not matched to a gene: 2. The CDR3 spans 13 residues. CDR3 protein: CASRLAGTDTQYF. CDR3 nucleotides: TGTGCCAGTAGACTAGCGGGCACAGATACGCAGTATTTT.

The rearrangement joins TRBV5-6 to TRBJ1-2; D possibly corresponds to TRBD1 (6 bases). The V end was cut by 4 bases, the J end by 4 bases, with 14 bases between. The CDR3 runs 14 residues. Germline V gene data show CDR1 as SGHDT and CDR2 as YYEEEE. CDR3 sequence (DNA): TGTGCCAGCAGCCCGGAGACAGGAACCTATGGCTACACCTTC. Encoded protein: CASSPETGTYGYTF.

This sequence joins TRBV5-4 and TRBJ2-5; TRBD2 is a possible D gene (5 bases). The V end was cut by 0 bases, the J end by 3 bases, with 12 bases between. The CDR3 consists of 15 residues. Germline V gene sequence: CDR1 SGHNT, CDR2 YYREEE (reference sequence). CDR3 nucleotides: TGTGCCAGCAGCTTGGTAGCTGGGAGCAAAGAGACCCAGTACTTC. This encodes CASSLVAGSKETQYF.

This chain connects TRBV6-5 to TRBJ1-1; D is possibly TRBD1 (5 bases). CDR1 and CDR2 (germline): MNHEY, SVGAGI. The CDR3 contains 13 residues. The V end was cut by 7 bases, the J end by 0 bases, with 9 bases between. CDR3 DNA sequence: TGTGCCAGCAAAGCAGGGCTGAACACTGAAGCTTTCTTT. As protein: CASKAGLNTEAFF.

The V and J genes are TRBV27 and TRBJ2-5; TRBD1 aligns across 8 bases. The CDR3 totals 14 residues. Germline V gene lookup returns CDR1 MNHEY and CDR2 SMNVEV (reference sequence). V lost 8 bases to trimming and J lost 4 bases; unmatched junction nucleotides: 9. As DNA, the CDR3 is TGTGCCAGCGGAGGTTGGACAGGGCCAGAGACCCAGTACTTC. It encodes CASGGWTGPETQYF.

This clone was detected only once. This chain uses TRBV7-9 with TRBJ2-1; 10 nucleotides align to TRBD1. The trim removed 3 bases at V and 5 bases at J, leaving 4 bases unmatched. From germline, CDR1 is SEHNR and CDR2 FQNEAQ (reference sequence). The CDR3 runs 15 residues. The DNA for the CDR3 is TGTGCCAGCAGCTTGACCGGGACAGGGGACAATGAGCAGTTCTTC. Translating gives CASSLTGTGDNEQFF.

V gene TRBV6-5 combines with J gene TRBJ2-7, with 7 bases aligning to TRBD2. V shed 7 bases and J 6 bases; nucleotides not matched to a gene: 9. The CDR3 has 13 residues. Germline V gives CDR1 MNHEY, CDR2 SVGAGI. The CDR3 loop is CASMYVTGGEQYF. For the CDR3, the DNA is TGTGCCAGCATGTATGTCACGGGAGGCGAGCAGTACTTC.